The 29 T cell receptor beta chains given below trace back to one sample, sequenced in a study of T cell repertoires and Cas9 in healthy adults. Some clones are missing from TCRdb's copy, which holds only in-frame ones; the method was immunoSEQ multiplex PCR. The table lists approximately 15,000 clones, about 89% of them singletons. The sequenced sample consisted of Tregs (CD4+, CD25+, CD127-, CD137-, CD154-) from PBMCs; culture status not recorded. Receptors were obtained from a human donor in good health.

This chain connects TRBV9 to TRBJ2-1; D gene uncertain. CDR3 length equals 15 residues. Between the trimmed V and J ends, which lost 0 bases and 4 bases, there was a span of 11 bases. Germline CDR1 and CDR2: SGDLS and YYNGEE. The CDR3 DNA follows: TGTGCCAGCAGCGTAGGGTCTGGCAGATACAATGAGCAGTTCTTC. It translates to CASSVGSGRYNEQFF.

The rearrangement uses TRBV7-3 and TRBJ2-7; D remains ambiguous. Germline V gives CDR1 SGHTA, CDR2 FQGTGA. This CDR3 spans 13 amino acids. Trimming removed 5 bases at V and 3 bases at J, with 11 bases between. The CDR3 reads CASSPRTGYEQYF. The DNA for the CDR3 is TGTGCCAGCAGCCCCCGGACCGGCTACGAGCAGTACTTC.

This chain joins TRBV4-1 and TRBJ2-1; D is unclear. Deletions cut 3 bases from V and 7 bases from J, with 13 bases between. This CDR3 spans 14 amino acids. Germline values: CDR1 MGHRA, CDR2 YSYEKL. The CDR3 sequence is CASSHVGFWNEQFF. The CDR3 nucleotides are TGCGCCAGCAGCCATGTGGGCTTCTGGAATGAGCAGTTCTTC.

The genes are TRBV19 and TRBJ1-5; 11 bases fit TRBD1. Germline V gene lookup returns CDR1 LNHDA and CDR2 SQIVND (reference sequence). After removal of 6 bases from V and 2 bases from J, the junction contained 6 bases not matched to a gene. The CDR3 sequence is 16 residues long. The CDR3 loop is CASRGTGGVGNQPQHF. CDR3 bases: TGTGCCAGTAGAGGGACAGGGGGAGTTGGCAATCAGCCCCAGCATTTT.

The chain joins TRBV15 to TRBJ2-5; no clear D. Germline CDR1 LNHNV, CDR2 YYDKDF (reference sequence). Trimming pared 1 base from V and 3 bases from J, leaving 6 bases between. This CDR3 has 13 amino acids. CDR3 nucleotide sequence: TGTGCCACCAGCAGAGCTTGGGAAGAGACCCAGTACTTC. This codes for CATSRAWEETQYF.

This sequence joins TRBV13 and TRBJ2-7, with 11 bases that match TRBD2. The CDR3 is made up of 17 amino acids. V shed 0 bases and J 7 bases; nucleotides not matched to a gene: 11. The germline gives CDR1 PRHDT, CDR2 FYEKMQ (reference sequence). The CDR3 protein is CASSLGWISGGAREQYF. The CDR3 DNA reads as TGTGCCAGCAGCTTAGGGTGGATTAGCGGGGGGGCCCGAGAGCAGTACTTC. Drawing the rest from reference TRBV13 and TRBJ2-7, the complete variable domain is AAGVIQSPRHLIKEKRETATLKCYPIPRHDTVYWYQQGPGQDPQFLISFYEKMQSDKGSIPDRFSAQQFSDYHSELNMSSLELGDSALYFCASSLGWISGGAREQYFGPGTRLTVT.

The CDR3 nucleotides are TGTGCCAGCAAGTCAGGGGGGAGGGTTGATGGCTACACCTTC. Residues: CASKSGGRVDGYTF. The chain links TRBV6-6 to TRBJ1-2; TRBD1 aligns across 7 bases. Unmatched junction bases numbered 11, after V lost 7 bases and J lost 6 bases. This CDR3 contains 14 residues. Germline assignment: CDR1 MNHNY and CDR2 SVGAGI (reference sequence).

This clone was detected once. The chain couples TRBV5-1 to TRBJ1-1; D is unclear. Trimming cost V 0 bases and J 1 base, with 10 bases left between them. The CDR3 runs to 15 residues. Per germline, CDR1 SGHRS and CDR2 YFSETQ. CDR3 nucleotides: TGCGCCAGCAGCTTGGAGGGCAGGCAGAACACTGAAGCTTTCTTT. Its translation is CASSLEGRQNTEAFF.

The chain uses TRBV27 and TRBJ2-7; 10 positions agree with TRBD1. Germline trimming cut 5 bases from V and 7 bases from J; bases unmatched to any gene: 11. This CDR3 is built from 15 residues. Germline CDR1 is MNHEY and CDR2 is SMNVEV (reference sequence). The CDR3 here is CASSMRRDRGLEQYF. As DNA, the CDR3 is TGTGCCAGCAGTATGAGAAGGGACAGGGGTTTAGAGCAGTACTTC.

The V gene is TRBV2, the J gene TRBJ2-1, with 11 bases that match TRBD1. Trimming removed 11 bases from V and 4 bases from J; junction bases left unmatched: 4. This CDR3 is 13 amino acids long. Germline-derived CDR1 and CDR2 are SNHLY and FYNNEI. CDR3 DNA sequence: TGTGCCTCCCGGGACAGGGGGTACAATGAGCAGTTCTTC. This gives the protein CASRDRGYNEQFF.

This clone was counted only a few times. This chain links TRBV19 with TRBJ2-3; D is unresolved. The germline V gene encodes CDR1 LNHDA and CDR2 SQIVND (reference sequence). V dropped 4 bases and J dropped 6 bases, with 8 bases sitting between them. The length of the CDR3 is 12 residues. Written as DNA, the CDR3 is TGTGCCAGTAGTAGAGGTATTGATACGCAGTATTTT. Its translation is CASSRGIDTQYF.

The gene calls are TRBV6-5 and TRBJ2-7; D call uncertain. The V end was cut by 7 bases, the J end by 4 bases, with 14 bases between. The CDR3 is 13 amino acids. Per the germline V gene, CDR1 is MNHEY and CDR2 is SVGAGI. This chain's CDR3 is CASTDAERYEQYF. CDR3 in DNA: TGTGCCAGCACCGACGCTGAGAGGTACGAGCAGTACTTC.

V usage is TRBV5-5 and J usage is TRBJ2-1, with TRBD2 matching over 13 bases. The CDR3 runs to 15 residues. Germline values: CDR1 SGHKS, CDR2 YYEKEE (reference sequence). With V trimmed by 7 bases and J by 4 bases, 5 bases remained unmatched. The DNA for the CDR3 is TGTGCCAGCGGGGGACTAGCGGGGCTTTACAATGAGCAGTTCTTC. As protein: CASGGLAGLYNEQFF.

The chain has TRBV18 and TRBJ1-4; 9 bases fit TRBD1. Germline CDR1 and CDR2: KGHSH and LQKENI. There are 15 residues in the CDR3. Germline trimming cut 6 bases from V and 6 bases from J; bases unmatched to any gene: 8. CDR3 residues: CASSPRTGADEKLFF. The CDR3 bases are TGTGCCAGCTCTCCCAGGACAGGGGCTGATGAAAAACTGTTTTTT.

This clone was counted only a few times. The chain employs TRBV19 and TRBJ1-2; D is undetermined. Germline values: CDR1 LNHDA, CDR2 SQIVND (reference sequence). Trimming removed 6 bases from V and 4 bases from J, with 9 bases in between. This CDR3 comprises 12 residues. The CDR3 bases are TGTGCCAGTAGGCGATCCTCCTATGGCTACACCTTC. It is translated as CASRRSSYGYTF.

The V call is TRBV12-5, the J call TRBJ2-3, with TRBD1 as a possible D gene (6 bases). V was pared by 4 bases and J by 2 bases, with 16 bases between. Germline V gene sequence: CDR1 LGHNT, CDR2 FRNRAP. The CDR3 spans 16 residues. The CDR3 DNA reads as TGTGCTAGTGGTTCGGCCGGGACACCTGTCACAGATACGCAGTATTTT. It codes for CASGSAGTPVTDTQYF.

V and J are TRBV7-2 and TRBJ2-5, with D perhaps matching TRBD1 or TRBD2 (5 bases each). The CDR3 has 14 amino acids. Per germline, CDR1 SGHTA and CDR2 FQGNSA. V was trimmed by 0 bases and J by 1 base, leaving 6 bases between them. CDR3 sequence (DNA): TGTGCCAGCAGCTTAGCCGGGGCCCAAGAGACCCAGTACTTC. Its protein is CASSLAGAQETQYF.

This clone came up once. V is TRBV6-6 and J is TRBJ2-4; TRBD2 might be the D (5 bases). V was clipped by 2 bases and J by 6 bases, with 11 bases between them. Germline V lookup: CDR1 MNHNY, CDR2 SVGAGI (reference sequence). This CDR3 spans 14 amino acids. DNA of the CDR3: TGTGCCAGCAGTTACCGGGGTGAAGGAAACATTCAGTACTTC. As protein: CASSYRGEGNIQYF.

In this sample, this clone turned up once. Mismatch with germline at one junction end may stem from a read error. The chain links TRBV11-2 to TRBJ2-7; possible D gene TRBD1, 6 bases. Germline CDR1 is SGHAT and CDR2 is FQNNGV. The length of the CDR3 is 17 residues. This CDR3 reads CASRLITGNFVSFEQYF. As DNA, the CDR3 is TGTGCCAGCAGACTTATTACAGGGAATTTCGTTTCCTTCGAGCAGTACTTC. Complete variable domain (other parts from reference TRBV11-2 and TRBJ2-7): EAGVAQSPRYKIIEKRQSVAFWCNPISGHATLYWYQQILGQGPKLLIQFQNNGVVDDSQLPKDRFSAERLKGVDSTLKIQPAKLEDSAVYLCASRLITGNFVSFEQYFGPGTRLTVT.

This chain connects TRBV11-2 to TRBJ1-4, with no clear D. The germline gives CDR1 SGHAT, CDR2 FQNNGV. V gave up 6 bases and J gave up 2 bases, with 10 bases separating them. The CDR3 spans 14 residues. Written as DNA, the CDR3 is TGTGCCAGCAGGGGCGGGCTGACTAATGAAAAACTGTTTTTT. Its translation: CASRGGLTNEKLFF.

This clone was detected only a few times. The chain joins TRBV18 to TRBJ1-3; D ambiguous. The CDR3 has 16 residues. The germline V gene has CDR1 KGHSH and CDR2 LQKENI. The V end was cut by 2 bases, the J end by 1 base, with 12 bases between. The CDR3 loop is CASSPFVAGSGNTIYF. In DNA, the CDR3 is TGTGCCAGCTCACCATTCGTAGCCGGTTCTGGAAACACCATATATTTT.

V usage is TRBV9 and J usage is TRBJ1-2; 7 bases are a match to TRBD1. The CDR3 runs to 13 residues. The V segment lost 0 bases and the J segment 8 bases; nucleotides outside the gene matches: 4. Germline lookup yields CDR1 SGDLS and CDR2 YYNGEE. CDR3 in amino acids: CASSVDRGGGYTF. In nucleotides, the CDR3 is TGTGCCAGCAGCGTAGACAGGGGAGGCGGCTACACCTTC.

This chain links TRBV18 with TRBJ1-4; 11 bases line up with TRBD1. This CDR3 region has 15 residues. After removal of 5 bases from V and 7 bases from J, the junction contained 6 bases not matched to a gene. CDR1 is KGHSH and CDR2 is LQKENI in the germline V gene. For the CDR3, the DNA is TGTGCCAGCTCATCACGGACAGGGGGCAGTGAAAAACTGTTTTTT. It specifies CASSSRTGGSEKLFF.

The gene calls are TRBV11-2 and TRBJ2-3, with 8 positions matching TRBD2. V lost 7 bases, J lost 4 bases, and 10 bases stayed unmatched. CDR3 length equals 15 residues. Germline loops: CDR1 SGHAT, CDR2 FQNNGV. CDR3 sequence (DNA): TGTGCCAGCAACATAGTCGGGGGGGGCTCAGATACGCAGTATTTT. Translation gives CASNIVGGGSDTQYF.

This clone has just one count. The CDR3 loop is CASSLGPPDFYGYTF. The CDR3 nucleotides read TGCGCCAGCAGCTTGGGCCCCCCGGACTTCTATGGCTACACCTTC. The chain links TRBV5-1 to TRBJ1-2, with unresolved D. CDR1 SGHRS and CDR2 YFSETQ come from the germline V gene. V gave up 0 bases and J gave up 4 bases, with 13 bases separating them. The CDR3 length is 15 residues.

The chain combines TRBV4-1 with TRBJ1-2; 8 bases line up with TRBD1. There are 17 residues in the CDR3. Trimming removed 5 bases from V and 2 bases from J; junction bases left unmatched: 13. CDR1 is MGHRA, CDR2 YSYEKL, per germline. The CDR3 coding sequence is TGCGCCAGCAGCTGGGACAGGAGTTACAAAAAAAACTATGGCTACACCTTC. Translating gives CASSWDRSYKKNYGYTF.

The rearrangement joins TRBV5-1 to TRBJ2-5; D gene ambiguous. CDR1 is SGHRS and CDR2 is YFSETQ in the germline V gene. Trimming stripped 4 bases from V and 4 bases from J, with 8 bases between. The CDR3 consists of 12 residues. CDR3 region: CASSEQRETQYF. CDR3 coding DNA: TGCGCCAGCAGCGAACAAAGAGAGACCCAGTACTTC.

This clone showed up just a few times. J is TRBJ1-6 and V is TRBV6-5; 9 nucleotides agree with TRBD1. CDR1 and CDR2 (germline): MNHEY, SVGAGI. V gave up 0 bases and J gave up 10 bases; unmatched junction bases: 4. This CDR3 region has 15 residues. Here the CDR3 reads CASSYSDRGVSPLHF. In DNA form, the CDR3 reads TGTGCCAGCAGTTACTCGGACAGGGGAGTGTCACCCCTCCACTTT.

The chain couples TRBV28 to TRBJ2-2; D is possibly TRBD1 (6 bases). The length of the CDR3 is 15 residues. Germline CDR1 is MDHEN and CDR2 is SYDVKM. Trimming shortened V by 7 bases and J by 0 bases, and 12 bases separated the two germline ends. CDR3 residues: CASTRDNPNTGELFF. The CDR3 DNA reads TGTGCCAGCACCCGGGACAACCCGAACACCGGGGAGCTGTTTTTT.